This T cell receptor beta chain was obtained from a study of blood T cell repertoires in COVID-19. About the research overall: In each case, the material was cDNA or gDNA derived from T cells, B-cell-depleted T cells, or PBMCs.

As processed by the authors: Estimation of nucleated cell counts relied on the amplification of reference gene primers. Repertoires were generated with immunoSEQ multiplex PCR, while TCRdb's copy carries only in-frame clones and drops some. Clonal size and the V and J genes are those of that table, whereas D and trimming came from the DNA. The sample records about 220,000 clones, roughly 80% being singletons. This clone was counted a single time. The CDR3 has 16 residues. Germline values: CDR1 SGDLS, CDR2 YYNGEE. Germline trimming cut 3 bases from V and 2 bases from J; bases unmatched to any gene: 8. This receptor was obtained from a woman in her sixties or seventies who had recovered from COVID-19. The chain has TRBV9 and TRBJ2-7; 10 bases match TRBD2. Source material: peripheral blood. The DNA for the CDR3 is TGTGCCAGCAGCGCTCGAAGCGGGGGGGCGACCTACGAGCAGTACTTC. Translated, it gives CASSARSGGATYEQYF.